Below, 5 T cell receptor beta chains from the same sample are listed, as sequenced in a study of T cell responses to AZD1222 COVID-19 vaccine. Repertoires were generated with immunoSEQ multiplex PCR, while TCRdb's copy carries only in-frame clones and drops some. In the table there are 150,000 or so clones, roughly 90% of which are singletons. The starting material was peripheral blood, obtained on day 0 of AZD1222 vaccination. Source of these receptors: an adult in good health.

The V gene is TRBV7-2, the J gene TRBJ1-1; 7 nucleotides agree with TRBD1. From germline, CDR1 is SGHTA and CDR2 FQGNSA. The V and J ends lost 1 base and 0 bases, in that order; junction bases with no gene match: 11. The CDR3 has 18 residues. The CDR3 DNA sequence: TGTGCCAGCAGCTTAGGCAACCCGGGACAGCCGATGAACACTGAAGCTTTCTTT. Amino acid sequence: CASSLGNPGQPMNTEAFF.

This CDR3 reads CASSQFRSMNTEAFF. The CDR3 DNA reads TGCGCCAGCAGCCAGTTCCGTAGCATGAACACTGAAGCTTTCTTT. The rearrangement links TRBV4-3 to TRBJ1-1; the D is unclear. The germline CDR1 and CDR2 sequences are LGHNA and YSLEER. V was pared by 3 bases and J by 0 bases, with 11 bases between. The CDR3 is 15 residues long.

In its sample, this clone was seen once. The V call is TRBV3-1 (or the pseudogene TRBV3-2), the J call TRBJ1-2, with D possibly being TRBD1 (5 bases). This CDR3 has 15 residues. V was cut by 0 bases and J by 8 bases, with 16 bases left in between. CDR1 and CDR2 (germline): LGHDT, YNNKEL (reference sequence). The CDR3: CASSQEFGGELGYTF. DNA for the CDR3: TGTGCCAGCAGCCAAGAGTTTGGGGGGGAGTTGGGCTACACCTTC.

This chain links TRBV6-5 with TRBJ1-6; D possibly corresponds to TRBD1 (6 bases). Germline CDR1 is MNHEY and CDR2 is SVGAGI. The length of the CDR3 is 15 residues. V lost 7 bases to trimming and J lost 3 bases, with 13 bases between them. This CDR3 is CASITGIGYNSPLHF. The CDR3 bases are TGTGCCAGCATTACAGGGATCGGCTATAATTCACCCCTCCACTTT.

This clone was seen only once. The chain couples TRBV28 to TRBJ1-1; D may be TRBD1 (6 bases). This CDR3 contains 14 residues. The V gene's germline CDR1 is MDHEN and CDR2 SYDVKM. Trimming took off 4 bases at V and 11 bases at J, with 20 bases between the two ends. CDR3 residues: CASSSGQNINRAFF. CDR3 DNA sequence: TGTGCCAGCAGTTCCGGACAGAACATTAATCGGGCTTTCTTT. The variable domain in full, with the rest retrieved from reference TRBV28 and TRBJ1-1, is DVKVTQSSRYLVKRTGEKVFLECVQDMDHENMFWYRQDPGLGLRLIYFSYDVKMKEKGDIPEGYSVSREKKERFSLILESASTNQTSMYLCASSSGQNINRAFFGQGTRLTVV.